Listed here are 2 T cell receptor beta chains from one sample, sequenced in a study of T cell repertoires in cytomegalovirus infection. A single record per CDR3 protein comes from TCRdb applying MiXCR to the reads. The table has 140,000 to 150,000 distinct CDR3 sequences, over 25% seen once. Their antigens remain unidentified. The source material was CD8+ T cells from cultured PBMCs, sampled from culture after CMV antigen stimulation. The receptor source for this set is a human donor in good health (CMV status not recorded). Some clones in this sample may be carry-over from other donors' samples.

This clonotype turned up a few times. The CDR3 region has the DNA TGTGCCAGCAGCGCAGATACCTCCTATAATTCACCCCTCCACTTT. Its protein product is CASSADTSYNSPLHF. V and J are TRBV9 and TRBJ1-6; no clear D gene. The germline CDR1 and CDR2 sequences are SGDLS and YYNGEE. Trimming took off 3 bases at V and 0 bases at J, with 7 bases between the two ends. The CDR3 consists of 15 residues.

Written as DNA, the CDR3 is TGTGCCAGCAGCTTAGTGGGTTTGCAGTACTTC. Translating it yields CASSLVGLQYF. This chain uses TRBV7-8 with TRBJ2-7; no reliable D call. CDR1 and CDR2 (germline): SGHVS, FQNEAQ. Trimming cost V 1 base and J 9 bases, with 7 bases left between them. This CDR3 has 11 residues.